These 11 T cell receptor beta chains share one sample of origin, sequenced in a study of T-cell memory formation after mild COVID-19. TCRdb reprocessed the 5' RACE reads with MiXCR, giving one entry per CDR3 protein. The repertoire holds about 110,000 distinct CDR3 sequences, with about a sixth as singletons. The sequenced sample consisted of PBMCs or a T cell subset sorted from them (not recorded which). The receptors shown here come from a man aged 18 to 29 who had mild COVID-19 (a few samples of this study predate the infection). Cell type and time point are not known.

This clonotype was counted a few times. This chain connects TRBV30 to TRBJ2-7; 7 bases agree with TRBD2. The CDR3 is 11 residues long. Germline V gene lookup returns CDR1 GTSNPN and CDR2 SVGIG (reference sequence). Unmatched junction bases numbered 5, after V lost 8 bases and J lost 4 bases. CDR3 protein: CAGGRAYEQYF. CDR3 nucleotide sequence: TGTGCCGGGGGGAGGGCGTACGAGCAGTACTTC.

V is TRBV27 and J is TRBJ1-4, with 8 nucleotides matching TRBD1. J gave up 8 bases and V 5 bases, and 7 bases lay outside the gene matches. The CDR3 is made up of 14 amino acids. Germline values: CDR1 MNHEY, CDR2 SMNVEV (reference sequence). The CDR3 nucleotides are TGTGCCAGCAGTCGTACCGACAGGGGAGAAAAACTGTTTTTT. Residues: CASSRTDRGEKLFF.

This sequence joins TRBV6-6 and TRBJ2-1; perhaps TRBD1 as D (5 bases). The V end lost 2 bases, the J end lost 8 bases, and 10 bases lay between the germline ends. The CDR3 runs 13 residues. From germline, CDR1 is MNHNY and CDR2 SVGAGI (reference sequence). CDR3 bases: TGTGCCAGCAGTTACCAGGGATGGGATGAGCAGTTCTTC. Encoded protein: CASSYQGWDEQFF.

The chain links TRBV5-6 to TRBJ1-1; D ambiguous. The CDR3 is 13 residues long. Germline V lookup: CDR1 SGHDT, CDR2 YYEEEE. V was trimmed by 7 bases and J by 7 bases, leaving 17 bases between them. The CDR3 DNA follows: TGTGCCAGCTCCCCGGGCAAGCGGGGTGAAGCTTTCTTT. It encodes CASSPGKRGEAFF.

The CDR3 loop is CASSGIRLAGSYEQYF. For the CDR3, the DNA is TGTGCCAGCAGTGGGATACGACTAGCGGGGTCCTACGAGCAGTACTTC. The genes are TRBV2 and TRBJ2-7; TRBD2 aligns across 11 bases. The length of the CDR3 is 16 residues. Germline CDR1 reads SNHLY; CDR2 reads FYNNEI. After removal of 4 bases from V and 1 base from J, the junction contained 6 bases not matched to a gene. Full variable domain (missing parts from reference TRBV2 and TRBJ2-7): EPEVTQTPSHQVTQMGQEVILRCVPISNHLYFYWYRQILGQKVEFLVSFYNNEISEKSEIFDDQFSVERPDGSNFTLKIRSTKLEDSAMYFCASSGIRLAGSYEQYFGPGTRLTVT.

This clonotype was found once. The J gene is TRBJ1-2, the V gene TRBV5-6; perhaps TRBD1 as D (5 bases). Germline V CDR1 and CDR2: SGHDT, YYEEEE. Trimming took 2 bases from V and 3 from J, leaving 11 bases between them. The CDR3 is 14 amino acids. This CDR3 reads CASSFAGSDYGYTF. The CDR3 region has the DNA TGTGCCAGCAGCTTCGCAGGGAGTGACTATGGCTACACCTTC.

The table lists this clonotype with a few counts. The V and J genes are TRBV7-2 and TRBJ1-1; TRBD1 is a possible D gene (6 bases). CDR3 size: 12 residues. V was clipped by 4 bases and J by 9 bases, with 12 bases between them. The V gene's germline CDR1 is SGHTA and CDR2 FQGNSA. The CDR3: CASSSSTGQAFF. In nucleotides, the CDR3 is TGTGCCAGCAGCTCCTCGACAGGACAAGCTTTCTTT.

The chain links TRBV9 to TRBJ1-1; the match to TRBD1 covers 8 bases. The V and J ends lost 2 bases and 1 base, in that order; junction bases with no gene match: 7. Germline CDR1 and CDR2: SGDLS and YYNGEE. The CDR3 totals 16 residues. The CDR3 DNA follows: TGTGCCAGCAGCGTTGCGGGGCAGGGGGCGAACACTGAAGCTTTCTTT. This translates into CASSVAGQGANTEAFF.

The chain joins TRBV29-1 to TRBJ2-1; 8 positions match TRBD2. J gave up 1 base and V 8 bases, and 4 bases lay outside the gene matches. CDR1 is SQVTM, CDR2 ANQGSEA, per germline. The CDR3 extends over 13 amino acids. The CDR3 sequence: CSFKRGSYNEQFF. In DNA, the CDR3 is TGCAGCTTTAAGCGGGGGTCCTACAATGAGCAGTTCTTC.

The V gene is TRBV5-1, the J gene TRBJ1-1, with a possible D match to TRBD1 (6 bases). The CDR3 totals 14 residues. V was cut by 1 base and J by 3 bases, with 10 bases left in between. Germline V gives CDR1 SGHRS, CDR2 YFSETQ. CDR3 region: CASSLQGSYTEAFF. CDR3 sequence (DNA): TGCGCCAGCAGCTTGCAGGGGTCATACACTGAAGCTTTCTTT. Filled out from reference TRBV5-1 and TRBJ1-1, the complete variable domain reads KAGVTQTPRYLIKTRGQQVTLSCSPISGHRSVSWYQQTPGQGLQFLFEYFSETQRNKGNFPGRFSGRQFSNSRSEMNVSTLELGDSALYLCASSLQGSYTEAFFGQGTRLTVV.

The CDR3 region is CASSPGTVQYNEQFF. The CDR3 DNA sequence: TGTGCCAGCAGCCCTGGGACAGTGCAGTACAATGAGCAGTTCTTC. The chain carries TRBV7-2 and TRBJ2-1; 7 bases agree with TRBD1. The CDR3 consists of 15 residues. The ends lost 5 bases at V and 4 bases at J; junction bases unmatched: 8. Germline CDR1 SGHTA, CDR2 FQGNSA.